The entry below describes one T cell receptor beta chain. This clone's antigen is unknown. One base away there is no much larger clone; base qualities are not given. TCR beta CDR3 regions were amplified from genomic DNA with the immunoSEQ v3 hsTCRB kit using bias-controlled multiplex PCR. The TCR libraries were sequenced on an Illumina NextSeq 500 to about 2 million read pairs for survey level or about 4.5-6 million read pairs for deep level. Turning to the authors' computational methods: The immunoSEQ Analyzer software assigned V, D and J genes, filtered out non-productive sequences, and reported clonality. Repertoires were compared by productive Simpson clonality and by the Morisita overlap index of productive TRB rearrangements between infused TIL and blood. For each clone in blood, the absolute clonotype count was estimated by multiplying the lymphocyte count by the CD3+ fraction and by the clone's productive frequency. The immuneACCESS repertoire file appears here via TCRdb, limited to in-frame rearrangements. These files lack a portion of the clones; in checked studies, under half of the deficit traces to unresolved V genes, and the cause of the others is not known. The V and J calls and clone size were taken over from that table, and D and trimming were inferred from the DNA. A total of 45,000 to 60,000 clones appear in this sample, around 79% of them only once. The ten largest clones add up to about 5% of the sample.

Explained via the paper, the time point label denotes: pre-treatment sample, taken before nivolumab and TIL therapy. Between late 2017 and early 2020, a dual-center phase I trial enrolled adults who had stage 4 NSCLC. Samples came from a single-arm, open-label phase I trial of tumor-infiltrating lymphocyte therapy with nivolumab in advanced non-small cell lung cancer. Blood mononuclear cells were isolated from EDTA tubes by Ficoll gradient and were snap-frozen as pellets, and DNA was extracted with a Qiagen mini-prep kit. This sample was taken from a study of TIL therapy for anti-PD-1-resistant metastatic lung cancer (dated by TCRdb to the early 2020s). Background for the entire study: Before any PD-1/PD-L1 blockade was given, tumors were harvested, nivolumab was then administered, and patients who progressed went on to receive lymphodepletion, an infusion of expanded TIL, and IL-2. T cell receptor beta sequencing of tumor and peripheral blood was used to follow clonotypes across the tumor, the expanded TIL product and serial blood samples. The cohort was predominantly lung adenocarcinoma, with a few EGFR-mutant and two ALK-rearranged tumors, and half of patients were current or former smokers. Across the cohort, whole-exome sequencing showed a median non-synonymous tumor mutation burden of around 1.4 mutations per megabase. Enrolled patients had a median age of around 58 years (range about 35-85) and a median tumor PD-L1 proportion score of 6% to 6.5%. Broader findings and caveats from the paper: The study protocol defined all tumor marker inferences as exploratory. Generalizability was limited because the cohort was highly selected, with more treatment-naive, never-smoker and oncogene-addicted patients included than is typical. The baseline peripheral repertoire was partially replaced by infused TIL clonotypes, which then decayed over months, and no apparent association between persistence and response was found.

Reading the germline V gene gives CDR1 SGHAT and CDR2 FQNNGV. V is pared back by 5 bases and J by 0 bases, with 11 bases lying between the germline termini. The CDR3 goes from the cysteine to the phenylalanine over 16 residues. Left in the record is the CDR3 DNA by itself, 48 bases read in frame from the first base. This material consisted of blood, taken at baseline. In this chain, TRBV11-2 is recombined with TRBJ2-6; a weak D assignment points to TRBD2 (5 bases agree). The receptor's source is a woman between 30 and 80 years old with non-small cell lung cancer. The DNA is as follows: TGTGCCAGCAGCCCCCCCGGGGACTCTGGGGCCAACGTCCTGACTTTC. This sequence encodes CASSPPGDSGANVLTF.